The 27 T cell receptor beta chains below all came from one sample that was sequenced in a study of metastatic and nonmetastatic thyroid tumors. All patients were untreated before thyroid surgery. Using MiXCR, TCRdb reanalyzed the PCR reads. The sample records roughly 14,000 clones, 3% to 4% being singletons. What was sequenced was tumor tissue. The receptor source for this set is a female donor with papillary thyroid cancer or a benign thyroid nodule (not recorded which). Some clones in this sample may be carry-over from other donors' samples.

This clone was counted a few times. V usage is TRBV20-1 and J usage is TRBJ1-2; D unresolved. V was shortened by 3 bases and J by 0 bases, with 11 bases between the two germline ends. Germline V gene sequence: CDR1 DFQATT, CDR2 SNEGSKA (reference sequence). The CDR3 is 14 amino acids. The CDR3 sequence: CSARIVDSNYGYTF. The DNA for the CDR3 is TGCAGTGCTAGGATTGTGGATTCTAACTATGGCTACACCTTC.

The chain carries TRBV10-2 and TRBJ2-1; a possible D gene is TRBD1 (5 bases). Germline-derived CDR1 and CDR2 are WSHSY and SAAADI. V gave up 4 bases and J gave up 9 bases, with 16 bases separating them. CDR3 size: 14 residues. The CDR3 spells CASSAARALGEQFF. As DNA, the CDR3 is TGCGCCAGCAGTGCAGCCAGGGCTCTCGGTGAGCAGTTCTTC.

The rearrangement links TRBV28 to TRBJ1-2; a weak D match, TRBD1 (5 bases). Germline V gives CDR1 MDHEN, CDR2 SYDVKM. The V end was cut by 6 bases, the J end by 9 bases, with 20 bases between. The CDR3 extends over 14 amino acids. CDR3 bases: TGTGCCAGCAGCCTAGGGACCGGGGTCGGGAGCTACACCTTC. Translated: CASSLGTGVGSYTF.

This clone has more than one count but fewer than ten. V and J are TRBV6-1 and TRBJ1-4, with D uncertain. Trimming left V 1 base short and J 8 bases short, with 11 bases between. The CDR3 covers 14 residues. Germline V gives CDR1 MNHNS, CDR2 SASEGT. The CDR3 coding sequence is TGTGCCAGCAGTGAAGGGAGCGAGGAGGAAAAACTGTTTTTT. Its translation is CASSEGSEEEKLFF.

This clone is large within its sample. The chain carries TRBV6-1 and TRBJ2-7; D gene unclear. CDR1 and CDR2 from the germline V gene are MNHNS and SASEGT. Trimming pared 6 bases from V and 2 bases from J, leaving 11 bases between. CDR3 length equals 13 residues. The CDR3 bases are TGTGCCAGCAGCACCCTGGGGACCTACGAGCAGTACTTC. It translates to CASSTLGTYEQYF.

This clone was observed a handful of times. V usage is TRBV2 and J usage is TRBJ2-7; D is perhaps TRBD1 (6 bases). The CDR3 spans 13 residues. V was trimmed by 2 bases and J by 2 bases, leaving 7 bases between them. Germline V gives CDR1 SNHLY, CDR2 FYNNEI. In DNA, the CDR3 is TGTGCCAGCAGTGAAAACAGGGCCTACGAGCAGTACTTC. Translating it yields CASSENRAYEQYF.

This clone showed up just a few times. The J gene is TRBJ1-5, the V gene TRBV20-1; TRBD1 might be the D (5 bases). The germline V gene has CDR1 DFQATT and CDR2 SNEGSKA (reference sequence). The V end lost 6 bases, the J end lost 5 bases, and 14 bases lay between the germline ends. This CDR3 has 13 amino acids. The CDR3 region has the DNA TGCAGTGCAAGTGGGGCGGGATATCAGCCCCAGCATTTT. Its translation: CSASGAGYQPQHF.

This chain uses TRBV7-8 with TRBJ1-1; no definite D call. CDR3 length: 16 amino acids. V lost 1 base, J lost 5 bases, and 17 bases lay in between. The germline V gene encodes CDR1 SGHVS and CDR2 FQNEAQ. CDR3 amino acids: CASSLGAGGQVTEAFF. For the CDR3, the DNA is TGTGCCAGCAGCTTAGGGGCAGGTGGGCAGGTTACTGAAGCTTTCTTT.

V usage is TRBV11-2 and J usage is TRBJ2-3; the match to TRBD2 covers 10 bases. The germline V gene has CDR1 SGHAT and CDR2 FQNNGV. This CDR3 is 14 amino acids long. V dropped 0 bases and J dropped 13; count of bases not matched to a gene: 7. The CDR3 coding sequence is TGTGCCAGCAGCTTAGATCCATCAGCGGGAGGGAAGTATTTT. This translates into CASSLDPSAGGKYF.

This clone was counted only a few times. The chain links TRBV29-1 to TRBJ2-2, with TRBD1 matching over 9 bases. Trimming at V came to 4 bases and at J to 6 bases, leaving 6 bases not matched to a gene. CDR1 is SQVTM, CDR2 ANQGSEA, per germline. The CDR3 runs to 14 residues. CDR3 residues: CSVGRTGDAGELFF. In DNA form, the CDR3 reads TGCAGCGTTGGGAGGACAGGGGATGCCGGGGAGCTGTTTTTT.

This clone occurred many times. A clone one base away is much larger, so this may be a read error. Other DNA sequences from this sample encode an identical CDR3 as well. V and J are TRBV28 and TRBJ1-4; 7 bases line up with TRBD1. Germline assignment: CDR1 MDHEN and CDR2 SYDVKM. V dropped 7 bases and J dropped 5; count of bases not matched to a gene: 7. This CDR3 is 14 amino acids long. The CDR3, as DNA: TGTGCCAGCAACAAACAGGGGACCAATGAAAAACTGTTTTTT. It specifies CASNKQGTNEKLFF. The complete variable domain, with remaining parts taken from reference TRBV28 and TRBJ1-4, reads DVKVTQSSRYLVKRTGEKVFLECVQDMDHENMFWYRQDPGLGLRLIYFSYDVKMKEKGDIPEGYSVSREKKERFSLILESASTNQTSMYLCASNKQGTNEKLFFGSGTQLSVL.

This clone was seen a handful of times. The CDR3 here is CASSERAASSYEQYF. The CDR3 nucleotides are TGTGCCAGCAGTGAAAGAGCCGCCAGCTCCTACGAGCAGTACTTC. The chain recombines TRBV6-1 with TRBJ2-7; D call uncertain. The V and J ends lost 2 bases and 0 bases respectively, with 11 bases between them. Germline V lookup: CDR1 MNHNS, CDR2 SASEGT. This CDR3 is 15 amino acids long.

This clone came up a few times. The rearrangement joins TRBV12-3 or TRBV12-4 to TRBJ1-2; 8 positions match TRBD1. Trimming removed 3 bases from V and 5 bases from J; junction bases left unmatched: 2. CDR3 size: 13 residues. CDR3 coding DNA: TGTGCCAGCAGTTTTACAGGGGGTTATGGCTACACCTTC. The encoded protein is CASSFTGGYGYTF.

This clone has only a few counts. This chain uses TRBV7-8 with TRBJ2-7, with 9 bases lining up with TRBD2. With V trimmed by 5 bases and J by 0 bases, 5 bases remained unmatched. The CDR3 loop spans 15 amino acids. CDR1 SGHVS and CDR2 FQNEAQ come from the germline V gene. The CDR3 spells CASSTQAGGSYEQYF. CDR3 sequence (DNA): TGTGCCAGCAGCACCCAAGCGGGAGGCTCCTACGAGCAGTACTTC.

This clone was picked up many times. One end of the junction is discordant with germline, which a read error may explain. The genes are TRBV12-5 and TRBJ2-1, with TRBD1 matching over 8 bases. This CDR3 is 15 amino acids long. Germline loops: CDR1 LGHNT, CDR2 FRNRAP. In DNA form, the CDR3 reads TGTGCTAGTGTTTTGAGGCAGGGGGCGGGCAAGGAGCAGTTCTTC. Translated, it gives CASVLRQGAGKEQFF.

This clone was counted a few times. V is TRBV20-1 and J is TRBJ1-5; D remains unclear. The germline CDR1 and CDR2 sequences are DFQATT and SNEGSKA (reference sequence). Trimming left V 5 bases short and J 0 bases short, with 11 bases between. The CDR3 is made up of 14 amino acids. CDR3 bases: TGCAGTGCTGCCGCCGGGAATAGCAATCAGCCCCAGCATTTT. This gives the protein CSAAAGNSNQPQHF.

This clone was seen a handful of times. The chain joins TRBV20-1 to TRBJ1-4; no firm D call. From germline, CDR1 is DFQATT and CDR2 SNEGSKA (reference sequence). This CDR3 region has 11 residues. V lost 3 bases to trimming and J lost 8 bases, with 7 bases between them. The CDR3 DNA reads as TGCAGTGCTAGTCCCCGGGAAAAACTGTTTTTT. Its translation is CSASPREKLFF.

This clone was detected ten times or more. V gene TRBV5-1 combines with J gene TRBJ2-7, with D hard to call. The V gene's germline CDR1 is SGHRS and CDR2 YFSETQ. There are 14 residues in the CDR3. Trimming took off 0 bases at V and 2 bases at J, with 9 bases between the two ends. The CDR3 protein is CASSLGPATYEQYF. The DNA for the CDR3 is TGCGCCAGCAGCTTGGGGCCGGCAACCTACGAGCAGTACTTC.

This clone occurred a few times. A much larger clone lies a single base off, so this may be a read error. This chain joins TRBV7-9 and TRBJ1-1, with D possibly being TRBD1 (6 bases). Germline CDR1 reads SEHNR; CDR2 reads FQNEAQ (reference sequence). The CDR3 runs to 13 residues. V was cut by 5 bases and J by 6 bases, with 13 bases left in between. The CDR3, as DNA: TGTGCCAGCAGCCCATACAGGGCCCCTGAAGCTTTCTTT. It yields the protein CASSPYRAPEAFF.

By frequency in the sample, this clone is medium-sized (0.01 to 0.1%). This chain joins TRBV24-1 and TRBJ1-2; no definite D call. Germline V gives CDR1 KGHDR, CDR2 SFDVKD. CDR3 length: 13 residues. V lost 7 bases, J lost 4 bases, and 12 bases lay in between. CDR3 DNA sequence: TGTGCCACCAGGACACCCAGAAGCTATGGCTACACCTTC. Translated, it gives CATRTPRSYGYTF.

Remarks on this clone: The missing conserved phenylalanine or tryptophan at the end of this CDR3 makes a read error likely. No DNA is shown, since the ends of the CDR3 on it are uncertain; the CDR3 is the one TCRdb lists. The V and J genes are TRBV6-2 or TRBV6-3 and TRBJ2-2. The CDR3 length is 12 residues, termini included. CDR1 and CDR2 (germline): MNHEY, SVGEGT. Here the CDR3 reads CASSYRTGELFI.

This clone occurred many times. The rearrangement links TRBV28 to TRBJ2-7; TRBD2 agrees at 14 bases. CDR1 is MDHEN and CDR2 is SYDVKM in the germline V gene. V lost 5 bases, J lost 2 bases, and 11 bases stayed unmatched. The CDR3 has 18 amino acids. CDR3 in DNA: TGTGCCAGCAGTCAACCGGGACTAGCGGGAGTATTGACCTACGAGCAGTACTTC. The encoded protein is CASSQPGLAGVLTYEQYF.

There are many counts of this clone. CDR3 residues: CASSFNRATNEKLFF. The CDR3 region has the DNA TGTGCCAGCAGTTTCAACAGGGCGACTAATGAAAAACTGTTTTTT. The gene calls are TRBV27 and TRBJ1-4; D might be TRBD1 (6 bases). V was cut by 3 bases and J by 2 bases, with 10 bases left in between. The CDR3 is 15 amino acids. Germline V gene sequence: CDR1 MNHEY, CDR2 SMNVEV (reference sequence).

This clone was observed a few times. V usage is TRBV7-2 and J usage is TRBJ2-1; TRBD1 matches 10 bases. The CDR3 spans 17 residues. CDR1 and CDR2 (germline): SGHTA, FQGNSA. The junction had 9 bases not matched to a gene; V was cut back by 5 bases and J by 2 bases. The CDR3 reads CASSQLLGTGAYNEQFF. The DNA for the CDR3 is TGTGCCAGCAGCCAGCTGTTAGGGACAGGGGCCTACAATGAGCAGTTCTTC.

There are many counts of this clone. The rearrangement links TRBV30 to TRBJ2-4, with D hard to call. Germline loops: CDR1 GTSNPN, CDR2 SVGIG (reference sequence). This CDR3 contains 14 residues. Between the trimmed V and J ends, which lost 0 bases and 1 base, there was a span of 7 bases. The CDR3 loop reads CAWSVGFAKNIQYF. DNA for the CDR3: TGTGCCTGGAGTGTCGGTTTCGCCAAAAACATTCAGTACTTC.

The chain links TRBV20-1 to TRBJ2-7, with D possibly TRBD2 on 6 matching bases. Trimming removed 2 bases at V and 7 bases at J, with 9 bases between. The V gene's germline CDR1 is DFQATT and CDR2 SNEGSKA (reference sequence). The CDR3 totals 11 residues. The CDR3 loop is CSARSGREQYF. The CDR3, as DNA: TGCAGTGCTAGATCTGGGAGGGAGCAGTACTTC.

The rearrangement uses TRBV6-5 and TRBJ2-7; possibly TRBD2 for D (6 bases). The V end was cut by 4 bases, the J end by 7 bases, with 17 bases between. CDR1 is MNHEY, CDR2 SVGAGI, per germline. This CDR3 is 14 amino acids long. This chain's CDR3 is CASSWRGTTTEQYF. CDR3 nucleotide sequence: TGTGCCAGCAGTTGGCGGGGAACAACTACAGAGCAGTACTTC.